This T cell receptor beta chain was profiled in a study of neoadjuvant anti-PD-1 for oral cavity cancer. The ends lost 6 bases at V and 3 bases at J; junction bases unmatched: 8. The CDR3 loop spans 14 amino acids. The germline V gene encodes CDR1 WNHNN and CDR2 SYGVQD (reference sequence). These newly diagnosed stage II-IVA oral cavity squamous cell carcinoma patients had no prior systemic or radiation treatment. Profiled with immunoSEQ multiplex PCR; TCRdb holds only in-frame clones, not every one. The sample gives approximately 15,000 clones, 55% to 65% of which show up once; around 3.2% is in the top ten.

The receptor was derived from a person aged 35-79 years with oral cavity squamous cell carcinoma. The J gene is TRBJ2-7, the V gene TRBV10-1; 7 nucleotides match TRBD2. This specimen was PBMCs, taken before nivolumab (anti-PD-1) treatment. The CDR3 here is CASSPSGTFYEQYF. CDR3 in DNA: TGCGCCAGCAGCCCCAGCGGGACTTTCTACGAGCAGTACTTC.